Shown below are 12 T cell receptor beta chains from a single sample sequenced in a study of regulatory T cells in long-lasting Graves disease. Time point: newly diagnosed GD, antithyroid drugs for less than 3 months. Preparation of the TCR library used RNA extracted from PBMCs. With iRepertoire HTBI primers and Arm-PCR of CDR3 regions, TCR beta libraries were built. TCRdb re-called the multiplex PCR reads through MiXCR, storing one row per CDR3 protein. The repertoire has about 620,000 distinct CDR3 sequences, approximately 15% of them found once; the top ten carry 18%. This sample was shared with a second study, whose subject was T cells in Graves' hyperthyroidism and ophthalmopathy.

Sequences were derived from peripheral blood mononuclear cells (PBMCs), sampled at new diagnosis, from a patient treated with antithyroid drugs. The receptors were gathered from a woman aged 25-40 years with Graves disease.

Ten or more counts support this clonotype. The DNA for the CDR3 is TGTGCCTGGAACATGAGGGGTGCCGGGGAGCTGTTTTTT. Translating it yields CAWNMRGAGELFF. V is TRBV30 and J is TRBJ2-2; D possibly uses TRBD1 or TRBD2 (5 bases each). Between the trimmed V and J ends, which lost 4 bases and 6 bases, there was a span of 12 bases. This CDR3 region has 13 residues. CDR1 is GTSNPN and CDR2 is SVGIG in the germline V gene (reference sequence).

The chain recombines TRBV28 with TRBJ2-7; TRBD2 matches 8 bases. There are 14 residues in the CDR3. V was clipped by 3 bases and J by 2 bases; unmatched bases: 3. The V gene's germline CDR1 is MDHEN and CDR2 SYDVKM. CDR3 DNA: TGTGCCAGCAGTTTTAGCGGGGAAACCTACGAGCAGTACTTC. Translating it yields CASSFSGETYEQYF.

The sample holds a few counts of this clonotype. V and J are TRBV4-2 and TRBJ2-5, with 7 bases that match TRBD2. From germline, CDR1 is LGHNA and CDR2 YNFKEQ. The ends lost 3 bases at V and 7 bases at J; junction bases unmatched: 14. CDR3 length equals 16 residues. CDR3 sequence: CASSHLKGAGEGTQYF. CDR3 DNA sequence: TGTGCCAGCAGCCACCTTAAAGGCGCGGGGGAAGGGACCCAGTACTTC.

Only a few counts were recorded for this clonotype. CDR3 residues: CASSQAPGHLGEQYF. As DNA, the CDR3 is TGTGCCAGCAGCCAAGCTCCGGGACATCTAGGCGAGCAGTACTTC. This chain links TRBV14 with TRBJ2-7; a weak D match, TRBD1 (6 bases). V was pared by 1 base and J by 6 bases, with 16 bases between. Germline V gene sequence: CDR1 SGHDN, CDR2 FVKESK. This CDR3 is built from 15 residues.

This clonotype was detected only a few times. The chain carries TRBV12-3 or TRBV12-4 and TRBJ2-1, with a tentative D call TRBD1 (6 bases). The CDR3 spans 15 residues. V gave up 3 bases and J gave up 7 bases, with 16 bases separating them. CDR3 region: CASSFGGSGGNEQFF. The CDR3 region has the DNA TGTGCCAGCAGTTTTGGGGGCTCGGGTGGGAATGAGCAGTTCTTC.

This clonotype occurred many times. This chain links TRBV28 with TRBJ2-7; 10 nucleotides agree with TRBD2. The CDR3 is 15 residues long. CDR1 and CDR2 (germline): MDHEN, SYDVKM. Trimming cost V 5 bases and J 6 bases; bases outside gene matches: 10. The DNA of the CDR3 is TGTGCCAGCAGTCCTTTAGCGGGGGGAACGGTCGAGCAGTACTTC. It specifies CASSPLAGGTVEQYF.

The rearrangement joins TRBV10-3 to TRBJ2-2; D not certain. CDR1 is ENHRY and CDR2 is SYGVKD in the germline V gene. The length of the CDR3 is 14 residues. V lost 7 bases, J lost 0 bases, and 9 bases lay in between. CDR3 sequence reads: CAITTSPNTGELFF. CDR3 nucleotides: TGTGCCATCACCACGAGCCCGAACACCGGGGAGCTGTTTTTT.

This clonotype was seen more than once but under ten times. This chain joins TRBV7-3 and TRBJ2-1; D is tentatively TRBD1 or TRBD2 (6 bases each). Trimming took off 0 bases at V and 5 bases at J, with 14 bases between the two ends. Germline V gives CDR1 SGHTA, CDR2 FQGTGA. The CDR3 has 16 amino acids. CDR3 protein: CASSLTGTGADNEQFF. Written as DNA, the CDR3 is TGTGCCAGCAGCTTAACCGGGACGGGGGCCGACAATGAGCAGTTCTTC. The full variable domain, in which reference TRBV7-3 and TRBJ2-1 provide the parts outside the CDR3, is GAGVSQTPSNKVTEKGKYVELRCDPISGHTALYWYRQSLGQGPEFLIYFQGTGAADDSGLPNDRFFAVRPEGSVSTLKIQRTERGDSAVYLCASSLTGTGADNEQFFGPGTRLTVL.

This clonotype was counted only a few times. J is TRBJ2-1 and V is TRBV20-1; 7 bases agree with TRBD2. The CDR3 has 14 amino acids. Looked up from germline, CDR1 is DFQATT and CDR2 is SNEGSKA (reference sequence). The V gene end was trimmed by 1 base and the J gene end by 5 bases; junction bases not matched to a gene: 5. CDR3 DNA sequence: TGCAGTGCTAGAGTTGGCGGGAGCAACAATGAGCAGTTCTTC. It encodes CSARVGGSNNEQFF.

The chain links TRBV20-1 to TRBJ1-5, with a weak D call TRBD1 (6 bases). Germline V gives CDR1 DFQATT, CDR2 SNEGSKA (reference sequence). The CDR3 has 13 amino acids. V was cut by 3 bases and J by 7 bases, with 13 bases left in between. The CDR3 region is CSASGGLRQPQHF. For the CDR3, the DNA is TGCAGTGCTAGTGGGGGGCTCCGCCAGCCCCAGCATTTT.

This clonotype was seen at least ten times. The genes are TRBV12-3 or TRBV12-4 and TRBJ2-1, with TRBD2 identical over 13 bases. Trimming cost V 6 bases and J 5 bases; bases outside gene matches: 13. The CDR3 is made up of 18 amino acids. The DNA for the CDR3 is TGTGCCAGCAGCCCCCACCTACTAGCGGGAGGGTGGAACAATGAGCAGTTCTTC. Amino acids: CASSPHLLAGGWNNEQFF.

This clonotype came up a few times. The CDR3, as DNA: TGCAGTGCTAGAGGGCTAGCAGTCTTCTACAATGAGCAGTTCTTC. It codes for CSARGLAVFYNEQFF. This sequence joins TRBV20-1 and TRBJ2-1, with D maybe TRBD2 (5 bases). This CDR3 spans 15 amino acids. Trimming pared 1 base from V and 3 bases from J, leaving 13 bases between. The germline V gene encodes CDR1 DFQATT and CDR2 SNEGSKA (reference sequence).